This passage covers 11 T cell receptor beta chains from one sample sequenced in a study of PD-1 blockade in classical Hodgkin lymphoma. The protocol was immunoSEQ multiplex PCR, while the TCRdb copy is restricted to in-frame clones and leaves out a portion. The data contain 100,000 or so clones, 85% to 90% of them seen just once; the ten biggest clones take up 5.5% to 8.5%. All trial patients relapsed after autologous stem cell transplantation. The sample consisted of peripheral blood mononuclear cells (PBMCs), taken before the second cycle of nivolumab. The receptors were sampled from a human donor with classical Hodgkin lymphoma.

This clone was recorded only once. This chain links TRBV7-8 with TRBJ2-7, with 9 bases aligning to TRBD2. The junction had 6 bases not matched to a gene; V was cut back by 5 bases and J by 1 base. Germline CDR1 reads SGHVS; CDR2 reads FQNEAQ. The CDR3 covers 15 residues. The CDR3 here is CASSRGRGGSYEQYF. Here the CDR3 DNA reads TGTGCCAGCAGCCGCGGGAGGGGGGGGTCCTACGAGCAGTACTTC. The whole variable domain, remainder taken from reference TRBV7-8 and TRBJ2-7, is GAGVSQSPRYKVAKRGQDVALRCDPISGHVSLFWYQQALGQGPEFLTYFQNEAQLDKSGLPSDRFFAERPEGSVSTLKIQRTQQEDSAVYLCASSRGRGGSYEQYFGPGTRLTVT.

The V gene is TRBV11-2, the J gene TRBJ1-6; TRBD1 might be the D (5 bases). V was pared by 1 base and J by 18 bases, with 22 bases between. The germline V gene has CDR1 SGHAT and CDR2 FQNNGV. The CDR3 runs 15 residues. The CDR3 DNA sequence: TGTGCCAGCAGCTTAGGGTCAGGGCGCCCCGTGAGCCCCCACTTT. Its translation is CASSLGSGRPVSPHF. The full variable domain, its missing parts supplied by reference TRBV11-2 and TRBJ1-6, is EAGVAQSPRYKIIEKRQSVAFWCNPISGHATLYWYQQILGQGPKLLIQFQNNGVVDDSQLPKDRFSAERLKGVDSTLKIQPAKLEDSAVYLCASSLGSGRPVSPHFGNGTRLTVT.

This clone was seen a few times. The chain recombines TRBV6-5 with TRBJ1-6, with D maybe TRBD1 (6 bases). The germline V gene has CDR1 MNHEY and CDR2 SVGAGI. This CDR3 is built from 15 residues. V lost 5 bases and J 11 bases, leaving 19 bases between the germline ends. CDR3 DNA: TGTGCCAGCAGTCCCCCTAAGGGGGGCCCCCCACCCCTCCACTTT. It is translated as CASSPPKGGPPPLHF.

This clone showed up just once. This sequence joins TRBV30 and TRBJ2-7; tentative D call: TRBD2 (7 bases). In germline, CDR1 is GTSNPN, CDR2 SVGIG (reference sequence). CDR3 size: 14 residues. V was trimmed by 1 base and J by 6 bases, leaving 16 bases between them. The CDR3: CAWSATTGGLEQYF. CDR3 DNA: TGTGCCTGGAGTGCTACCACGGGGGGCCTCGAGCAGTACTTC.

The chain recombines TRBV27 with TRBJ1-4, with a weak D call TRBD1 (6 bases). The CDR3 totals 15 residues. V lost 4 bases, J lost 3 bases, and 12 bases lay in between. The germline gives CDR1 MNHEY, CDR2 SMNVEV (reference sequence). CDR3 in amino acids: CASSSGGLANEKLFF. The CDR3 DNA reads as TGTGCCAGCAGTTCCGGGGGGCTGGCTAATGAAAAACTGTTTTTT.

This rearrangement joins TRBV6-6 to TRBJ2-3; no clear D gene. Germline lookup yields CDR1 MNHNY and CDR2 SVGAGI (reference sequence). V was shortened by 2 bases and J by 2 bases, with 14 bases between the two germline ends. The CDR3 is 16 amino acids. CDR3 region: CASSYPLTGNTDTQYF. As DNA, the CDR3 is TGTGCCAGCAGTTACCCCCTGACTGGAAACACAGATACGCAGTATTTT.

The chain has TRBV29-1 and TRBJ2-3; tentatively, D is TRBD2 (6 bases). The CDR3 has 13 amino acids. V dropped 8 bases and J dropped 0 bases, with 12 bases sitting between them. The V gene's germline CDR1 is SQVTM and CDR2 ANQGSEA. The CDR3 nucleotides read TGCAGCTCTGACGGGGGTAGCACAGATACGCAGTATTTT. Its translation: CSSDGGSTDTQYF.

Concerning this clone itself: One end of the junction is discordant with germline, which a read error may explain. This chain joins TRBV30 and TRBJ1-2; possible D gene TRBD1, 5 bases. Germline V lookup: CDR1 GTSNPN, CDR2 SVGIG (reference sequence). This CDR3 contains 10 residues. The CDR3 DNA reads TGTGCCTGGAGTGCTGGGGGGGTTTCCTTC. The encoded protein is CAWSAGGVSF.

On this clone itself: The sample holds other DNA sequences that translate to the same CDR3. The V and J genes are TRBV6-5 and TRBJ1-6; the D gene is possibly TRBD1 (5 bases). The CDR3 has 15 residues. The V end lost 1 base, the J end lost 7 bases, and 11 bases lay between the germline ends. Germline CDR1 and CDR2: MNHEY and SVGAGI. In DNA form, the CDR3 reads TGTGCCAGCAGTTACTTCCCCCAGGGCAATTCACCCCTCCACTTT. Its translation is CASSYFPQGNSPLHF.

The rearrangement uses TRBV11-1 and TRBJ2-5, with D unclear. Germline values: CDR1 SGHAT, CDR2 FQDESV (reference sequence). V dropped 1 base and J dropped 5 bases, with 8 bases sitting between them. The CDR3 has 13 residues. The CDR3 nucleotides read TGTGCCAGCAGCTTAGAGGGCTTTGAGACCCAGTACTTC. Encoded protein: CASSLEGFETQYF.

The chain recombines TRBV5-1 with TRBJ1-5; TRBD1 matches at 10 bases. CDR3 length equals 18 residues. Germline lookup yields CDR1 SGHRS and CDR2 YFSETQ. With V trimmed by 3 bases and J by 7 bases, 16 bases remained unmatched. The CDR3, as DNA: TGCGCCAGCAGCTCACCGGGACAGGGGTCCCCTGTCAGGCAGCCCCAGCATTTT. The encoded protein is CASSSPGQGSPVRQPQHF.